This TCR beta chain was observed in a study of cytomegalovirus exposure and HLA in healthy donors listed by TCRdb under 2017. The study in broad terms: An earlier analysis of more than 550 of the donors reported 276 Gb of sequence data and some 110 million unique TCR beta sequences obtained from about 180 million T cells. About 310 gigabases of sequencing data and tens of millions of unique TCR sequences were included in an early release covering about 600 HLA-typed donors. Of the roughly 400 genotyped donors, roughly 76% were placed in the genetic ancestry cluster associated with self-reported Caucasian donors. The study was designed to test whether signatures of past pathogen exposure could be identified by cataloging public T cell receptors. The T cell repertoires of 700 or so subjects were profiled by immunosequencing and related to cytomegalovirus serostatus. In addition to the first cohort of roughly 670 subjects, a separate validation cohort of 120 different subjects was used. High-throughput TCR immunosequencing, statistical association of individual TCRs with disease status, and machine learning were combined to predict cytomegalovirus infection status. To study patterns of TCR occurrence, a later analysis re-analyzed previously published TCR beta repertoires from 500 to 850 donors and added high-resolution HLA genotyping. Rather than drawing on any new phenotypic data, the later analysis identified candidate immune exposures from TCR beta sequences and the way those sequences occurred across donors. In an earlier analysis of around 540 of the donors, high-throughput TCR beta sequencing was used to judge whether each TCR beta V gene segment behaved as functional or pseudogenic. Donor age, sex, ethnicity and CMV serostatus were collected together with the repertoire data. Genome-wide SNP genotypes for about 65% of the 666 donors were used in a later genetic analysis, which treated that subset as a discovery cohort. Every discovery cohort repertoire had been produced on one sequencing platform. Class I and class II HLA loci were covered by the typing at four-digit resolution. The number of typed donors differed by locus: 629-630 for A, B, C, DRB1 and DQB1; some 500 for DQA1; approximately 600 for DPA1; and some 470 for DPB1. Because of strong linkage in the cohort, roughly five DR-DQ haplotypes were treated as single units for association and clustering. Across some 400 genotyped donors of the cohort, an average of about 200,000 unique TCR beta nucleotide sequences per donor were sequenced, and about a sixth of those sequences were non-productive.

The full study reports these points: According to a later analysis, parvovirus B19, influenza, CMV and Epstein-Barr virus appeared linked to several top co-occurrence clusters. Because HLA typing was unavailable for some donors at each locus, only the typed subset was used in association tests. In a later analysis, TCR association rates were found to vary across HLA loci, with the most associated TCRs seen for DRB1 alleles and the fewest for HLA-C alleles. When HLA alleles, especially DR and DQ, strongly co-occurred, attributing TCR associations to individual alleles was difficult. According to a later genetic analysis, donors in an Asian-associated ancestry cluster had fewer N-insertions in productive TCRs than the approximately 650-donor mean. Three of the identified cytomegalovirus-associated TCR beta chains were confirmed in vitro to be specific for cytomegalovirus antigens. The sequencing pipeline was judged likely to have produced a cluster of highly shared sequence variants as a technical artifact. Sequencing depth was assumed to be roughly uniform across donors in the presence/absence analyses, though that assumption may not hold. Most TCR sequences were observed very rarely across donors, whereas some public TCRs were present in many individuals. Some IMGT-functional V segments, including TRBV6-2 and TRBV6-3, could not be told apart with the 87-base-pair reads, so those segments were excluded. According to a later analysis, most CMV-associated TCR beta chains appeared to be HLA-restricted, and the HLA associations seemed to be driven largely by CMV exposure. Linkage disequilibrium might explain the correlated functional status among segregating V segments, but an unknown experimental factor could not be excluded. A further reported finding was that TCR beta sequences accurately predicted the HLA-A and HLA-B alleles for most subjects in the first cohort. For the cohort, immune exposure information was limited to CMV serostatus. Cytomegalovirus status was reported to be diagnosed by the classifier with high specificity and sensitivity in both the original and validation cohorts. In a later analysis, HLA-associated TCR beta chains showed more clonal expansion and lower generation probabilities than non-associated chains that were equally common. In a later analysis, around 17,000 TCR beta sequences were associated with specific HLA alleles at a false discovery rate of 0.05. In an earlier analysis of 500 to 650 of the donors, most TCR beta V segments appeared in productive rearrangements about 90% or about 30% of the time, broadly matching IMGT annotations. A total of 150 to 200 TCR beta chains were listed by the study as associated with cytomegalovirus. In this cohort, only TCR beta chains were sequenced, and detectable features were limited by the absence of alpha or paired-chain data. It was suggested by the authors that the approach could potentially be generalized to other disease states and immunological phenotypes. Approximately 16 rarely observed V segments, including chromosome 9 orphons, were excluded from the earlier analysis of just under 600 of the donors because counts were too low. In a later genetic analysis, a missense DCLRE1C variant was associated with V-gene and J-gene trimming of TCR beta chains, and the association was replicated in an independent cohort.

The protocol used for the library was the immunoSEQ multiplex PCR assay. For the multiplex PCR, a mixture combining 60 forward primers for TCR Vbeta segments and 13 reverse primers for TCR Jbeta segments was used. The CDR3 region of rearranged TCR beta genes was amplified from genomic DNA by a multiplex PCR assay. Amplified TCR beta libraries were sequenced as 87-base-pair reads on the Illumina HiSeq System. Processing in the source paper ran as follows. Across the 670 or so repertoires, a later analysis counted 80 million or so unique TCR beta chains, roughly 11 million of which were shared by at least two donors. A nearest-neighbor algorithm error-corrected the raw reads and collapsed the reads into unique sequences, merging closely related sequences to remove PCR and sequencing errors. Alignment of CDR3 sequences to IMGT reference sequences was used to assign V, D and J gene segments. For a sequence to be retained, a match of at least six nucleotides was required to both a V gene segment and a J gene segment. A rearrangement counted as productive if the CDR3 had no stop codons and remained in frame with V and J, and every other rearrangement counted as non-productive. Following IMGT convention, CDR3 was defined as the stretch from the second conserved V-encoded cysteine up to the conserved J-encoded phenylalanine. Sequences without an unambiguous match to a single V gene segment were excluded from the earlier analysis of approximately 600 of the donors. An earlier analysis of a few hundred of the donors classified V segments as functional when productive rearrangements were above 56.7% and as segregating when the standard deviation between donors was above 5%. To diagnose cytomegalovirus status from the catalog of TCR beta chain sequences, a statistical classification framework was built. In a later analysis, V and J genes were assigned by comparing TCR nucleotide sequences against IMGT/GENE-DB human TR gene sequences. Using the TCRdist pipeline, a later analysis assigned CDR3 sequences along with most-parsimonious VDJ recombination scenarios. A later analysis defined each TCR beta chain by its CDR3 amino acid sequence plus V-gene family, and excluded reads lacking a unique V-gene family. In a later analysis, several hundred highly shared, low-generation-probability nucleotide sequences were removed to address suspected cross-contamination and a sequencing artifact. A later analysis calculated a clonal expansion index for each public chain from normalized within-repertoire ranks of inferred template counts. A later analysis computed generation probabilities with a VDJ recombination model fitted to out-of-frame rearrangements, and checked the results against IGoR. Hypergeometric tests were used in a later analysis to score TCR-TCR, TCR-HLA and TCR-CMV co-occurrence, with a repertoire-size bias correction applied to the TCR pairs. To estimate false discovery rates, a later analysis permuted the HLA or CMV assignments 20 times. In a later analysis, co-occurring TCRs were grouped using DBSCAN, and TCRdist sequence similarity was added for clustering within HLA-allele-positive subsets. Co-occurrence clustering excluded repertoires with fewer than 30,000 or more than 120,000 public chains, plus five with anomalous nucleotide sharing. As stored in TCRdb, this immuneACCESS dataset retains in-frame rearrangements with V and J assigned. A fraction of the clones does not appear; measured against another copy, unresolved V genes explain less than half of the discrepancy, and the remainder lacks a known reason. V and J calls and clone size come straight from that table; D and trimming were deduced from the DNA. Within this sample are about 130,000 clones, with approximately 75% of them counted one time only. 5.5% to 7% of the sample rests with the top ten.

As regards this clone: Which antigen it targets is not known. No much larger clone is present one base from it, and per-base qualities are unavailable.

The cohort consisted of hundreds of healthy bone marrow donors. Cohort members were all nominally healthy when sampled, although unrecorded immune exposures were likely present. The donor was CMV seropositive and belonged to the group of 250 to 350 seropositive cohort members. Each donor provided a peripheral blood sample, and peripheral blood mononuclear cells were used for TCR beta sequencing. The Qiagen DNeasy Blood Extraction Kit was used to extract genomic DNA from the blood cell samples. Trimming removed 1 base from V and 2 bases from J, leaving 15 bases between the germline ends. CDR1 and CDR2 were assigned from the germline V gene (reference sequence) as SEHNR and FQNEAQ. The CDR3 sequence holds 17 residues, the cysteine and phenylalanine included. The entry retains the CDR3 DNA only, 51 bases that are in frame from base 1.

Here the chain combines TRBV7-9 and TRBJ1-5, with the D gene call left open. Sequencing was performed on PBMCs. The sequence came from a woman in her 40s in good health and CMV-seropositive. The DNA reads as follows: TGTGCCAGCAGCTTAGTTCGAGGTCTTGAGGGCAATCAGCCCCAGCATTTT. Its protein reads: CASSLVRGLEGNQPQHF.